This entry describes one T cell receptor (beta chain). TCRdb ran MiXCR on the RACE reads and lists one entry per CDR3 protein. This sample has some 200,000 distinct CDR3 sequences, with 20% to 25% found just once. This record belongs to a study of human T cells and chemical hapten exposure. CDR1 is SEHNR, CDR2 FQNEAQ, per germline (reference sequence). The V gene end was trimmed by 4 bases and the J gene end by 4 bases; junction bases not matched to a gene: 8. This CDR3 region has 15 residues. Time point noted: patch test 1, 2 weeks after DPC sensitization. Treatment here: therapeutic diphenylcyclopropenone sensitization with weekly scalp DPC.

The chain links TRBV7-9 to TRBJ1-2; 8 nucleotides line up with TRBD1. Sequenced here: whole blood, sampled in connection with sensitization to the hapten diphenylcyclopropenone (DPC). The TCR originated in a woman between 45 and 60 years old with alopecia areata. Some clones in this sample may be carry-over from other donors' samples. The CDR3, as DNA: TGTGCCAGCAGCTACTCCGGGACAGGCGGCTATGGCTACACCTTC. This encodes CASSYSGTGGYGYTF.